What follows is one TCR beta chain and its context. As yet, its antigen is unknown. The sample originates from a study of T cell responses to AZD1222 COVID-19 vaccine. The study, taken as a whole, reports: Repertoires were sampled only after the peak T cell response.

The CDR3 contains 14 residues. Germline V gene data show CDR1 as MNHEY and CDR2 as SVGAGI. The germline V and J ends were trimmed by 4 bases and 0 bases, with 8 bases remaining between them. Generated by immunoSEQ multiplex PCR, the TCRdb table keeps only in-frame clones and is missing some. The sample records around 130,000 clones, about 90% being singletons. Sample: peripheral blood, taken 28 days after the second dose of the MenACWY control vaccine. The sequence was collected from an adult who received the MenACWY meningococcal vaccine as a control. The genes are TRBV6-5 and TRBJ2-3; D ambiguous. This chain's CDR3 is CASSSGVSTDTQYF. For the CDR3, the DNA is TGTGCCAGCAGTTCGGGTGTGAGCACAGATACGCAGTATTTT.